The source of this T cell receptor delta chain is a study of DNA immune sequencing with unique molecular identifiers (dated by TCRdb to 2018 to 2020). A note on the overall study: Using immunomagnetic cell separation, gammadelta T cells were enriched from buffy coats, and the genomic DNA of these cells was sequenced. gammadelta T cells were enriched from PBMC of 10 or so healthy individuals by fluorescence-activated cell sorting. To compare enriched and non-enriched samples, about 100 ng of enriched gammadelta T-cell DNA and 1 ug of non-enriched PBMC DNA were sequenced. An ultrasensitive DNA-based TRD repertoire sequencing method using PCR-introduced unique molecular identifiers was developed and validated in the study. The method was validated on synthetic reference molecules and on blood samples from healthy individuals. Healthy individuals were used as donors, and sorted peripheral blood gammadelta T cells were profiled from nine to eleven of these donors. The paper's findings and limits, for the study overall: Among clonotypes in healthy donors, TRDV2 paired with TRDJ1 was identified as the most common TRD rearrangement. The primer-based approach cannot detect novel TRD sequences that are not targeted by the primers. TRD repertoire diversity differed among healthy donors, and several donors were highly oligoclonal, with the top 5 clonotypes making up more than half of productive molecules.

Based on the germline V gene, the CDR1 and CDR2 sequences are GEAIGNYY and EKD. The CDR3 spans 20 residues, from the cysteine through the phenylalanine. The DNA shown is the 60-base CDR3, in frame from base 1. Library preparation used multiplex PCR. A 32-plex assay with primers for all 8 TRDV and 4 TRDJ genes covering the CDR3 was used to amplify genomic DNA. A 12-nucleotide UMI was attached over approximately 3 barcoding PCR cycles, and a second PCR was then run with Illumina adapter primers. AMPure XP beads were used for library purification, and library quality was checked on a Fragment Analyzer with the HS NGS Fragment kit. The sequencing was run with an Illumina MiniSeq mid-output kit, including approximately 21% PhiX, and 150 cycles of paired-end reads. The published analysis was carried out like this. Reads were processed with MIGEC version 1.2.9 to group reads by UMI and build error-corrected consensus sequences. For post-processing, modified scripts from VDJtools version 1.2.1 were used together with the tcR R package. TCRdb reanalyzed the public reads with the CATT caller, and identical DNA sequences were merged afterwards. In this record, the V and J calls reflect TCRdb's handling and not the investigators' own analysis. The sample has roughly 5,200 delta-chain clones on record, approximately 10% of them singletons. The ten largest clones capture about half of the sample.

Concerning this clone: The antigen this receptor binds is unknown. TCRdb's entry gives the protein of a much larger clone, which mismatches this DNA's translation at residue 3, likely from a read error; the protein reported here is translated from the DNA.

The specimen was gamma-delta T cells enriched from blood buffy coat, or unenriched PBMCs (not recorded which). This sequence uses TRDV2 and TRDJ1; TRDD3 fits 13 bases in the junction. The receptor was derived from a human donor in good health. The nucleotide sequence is TGTGCCCGTGACACCGTCGCTACTGGGGGATACGGAGGGTACACCGATAAACTCATCTTT. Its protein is CARDTVATGGYGGYTDKLIF.